This T cell receptor beta chain appears in the sequencing data of a study of shared T cell receptors in the human thymus. In germline, CDR1 is SQVTM, CDR2 ANQGSEA. Trimming cost V 4 bases and J 8 bases; bases outside gene matches: 16. The CDR3 loop spans 16 amino acids. Clones were read by immunoSEQ multiplex PCR, and TCRdb kept only the in-frame ones, dropping some. The repertoire includes about 500,000 clones, 75% to 80% of them detected once, and about 0.013% sits in the top ten. The sample was also reused in another study, on human thymus T cells. Turning to that study: V and J gene usage appeared biased in thymic and blood repertoires.

Sequencing was done on a sample of thymocytes. The chain has TRBV29-1 and TRBJ2-7, with TRBD1 identical over 11 bases. This sequence originates from a boy younger than two with a congenital heart defect. This CDR3 is CSVVSDRDRGGLKQYF. The CDR3 region has the DNA TGCAGCGTTGTATCGGATCGGGACAGGGGGGGTCTGAAGCAGTACTTC.